Shown below are 14 T cell receptor beta chains from a single sample sequenced in a study of beta chain features in type 1 diabetes. The sequenced template was cDNA made from the entire isolated RNA. Libraries were prepared by immunoSEQ multiplex PCR; TCRdb keeps only in-frame clonotypes and omits some of them. This sample yields around 430,000 clones, of which approximately 31% are seen a single time; roughly 0.06% belongs to the top ten. Material: naive CD4+ T cells from blood. Receptor source: a man aged 18-30 years in good health.

The rearrangement links TRBV28 to TRBJ1-5; 7 nucleotides line up with TRBD1. Germline V lookup: CDR1 MDHEN, CDR2 SYDVKM. V lost 2 bases, J lost 3 bases, and 16 bases stayed unmatched. The CDR3 totals 19 residues. The CDR3 coding sequence is TGTGCCAGCAGTTTAAGACACCGGGACAGCCACAATAACAATCAGCCCCAGCATTTT. Translated, it gives CASSLRHRDSHNNNQPQHF.

The chain has TRBV19 and TRBJ2-2, with D hard to call. The CDR3 contains 14 residues. Germline lookup yields CDR1 LNHDA and CDR2 SQIVND (reference sequence). Trimming pared 0 bases from V and 3 bases from J, leaving 5 bases between. The chain's CDR3 is CASSIEADTGELFF. CDR3 in DNA: TGTGCCAGTAGTATAGAGGCGGACACCGGGGAGCTGTTTTTT.

The gene calls are TRBV7-3 and TRBJ2-1; 7 nucleotides align to TRBD1. The CDR3 consists of 16 residues. The ends lost 5 bases at V and 6 bases at J; junction bases unmatched: 13. CDR1 is SGHTA, CDR2 FQGTGA, per germline. The CDR3 nucleotides are TGTGCCAGCAGCAAGCGAGGGGGCTACTTGGGCAATGAGCAGTTCTTC. This translates into CASSKRGGYLGNEQFF.

V is TRBV30 and J is TRBJ1-1; 12 nucleotides align to TRBD1. Germline V gene sequence: CDR1 GTSNPN, CDR2 SVGIG (reference sequence). V shed 3 bases, J shed 2 bases, and the junction held 1 base outside the gene matches. The CDR3 runs to 14 residues. CDR3 nucleotides: TGTGCCTGGAGGGGGACAGGGGGCAACACTGAAGCTTTCTTT. Translation: CAWRGTGGNTEAFF.

A few counts support this clone. J is TRBJ2-1 and V is TRBV7-2; D ambiguous. Germline V CDR1 and CDR2: SGHTA, FQGNSA. This CDR3 has 12 amino acids. V was cut by 1 base and J by 7 bases, with 5 bases left in between. The CDR3 sequence: CASSLEGNEQFF. The CDR3 DNA reads as TGTGCCAGCAGCTTAGAAGGGAATGAGCAGTTCTTC.

This clone was detected only a few times. The chain employs TRBV29-1 and TRBJ2-7; perhaps TRBD1 as D (6 bases). There are 12 residues in the CDR3. Germline V gene sequence: CDR1 SQVTM, CDR2 ANQGSEA. This CDR3 is CSGRDQGREQYF. The CDR3 DNA sequence: TGCAGTGGCCGTGATCAGGGGCGCGAGCAGTACTTC.

This chain joins TRBV29-1 and TRBJ2-1, with TRBD2 matching 9 bases. V shed 5 bases, J shed 7 bases, and the junction held 9 bases outside the gene matches. CDR1 is SQVTM, CDR2 ANQGSEA, per germline. This CDR3 has 14 residues. The CDR3, as DNA: TGCAGCGTTCTGGCGGGAGGGCCTTGGAATGAGCAGTTCTTC. Protein product: CSVLAGGPWNEQFF.

The rearrangement joins TRBV11-2 to TRBJ2-5; maybe TRBD2 (7 bases). The CDR3 is made up of 11 amino acids. V was trimmed by 8 bases and J by 5 bases, leaving 9 bases between them. CDR1 and CDR2 from the germline V gene are SGHAT and FQNNGV. DNA of the CDR3: TGTGCCAGCGGGAGGGGGGAGACCCAGTACTTC. This translates into CASGRGETQYF.

Concerning this clone itself: Other DNA sequences in this sample translate to the same CDR3. The V call is TRBV30, the J call TRBJ2-1; D gene ambiguous. The CDR3 has 14 residues. Germline V gene data show CDR1 as GTSNPN and CDR2 as SVGIG (reference sequence). V shed 0 bases and J shed 4 bases, with 10 bases lying between them. The CDR3 reads CAWSVRISYNEQFF. CDR3 bases: TGTGCCTGGAGTGTGAGGATTTCTTACAATGAGCAGTTCTTC.

The J gene is TRBJ2-7, the V gene TRBV2; TRBD1 matches 9 bases. The trim removed 5 bases at V and 6 bases at J, leaving 5 bases unmatched. Germline V gene data show CDR1 as SNHLY and CDR2 as FYNNEI. CDR3 length equals 13 residues. The CDR3 loop reads CASSPGQGTEQYF. In DNA, the CDR3 is TGTGCCAGCAGTCCGGGACAGGGAACCGAGCAGTACTTC.

This chain links TRBV7-3 with TRBJ2-2, with 11 bases matching TRBD2. Germline values: CDR1 SGHTA, CDR2 FQGTGA. V lost 5 bases, J lost 0 bases, and 11 bases stayed unmatched. This CDR3 spans 19 amino acids. The CDR3 sequence: CASSPRTSGFSPNTGELFF. The CDR3 region has the DNA TGTGCCAGCAGCCCCCGGACTAGCGGGTTTAGTCCGAACACCGGGGAGCTGTTTTTT.

The sample holds a few counts of this clone. The chain links TRBV4-1 to TRBJ1-1; 8 bases fit TRBD1. V was clipped by 4 bases and J by 7 bases; unmatched bases: 11. Looked up from germline, CDR1 is MGHRA and CDR2 is YSYEKL. The CDR3 covers 15 residues. The CDR3 bases are TGCGCCAGCAGCCTTCAGGGGGCAGGGAGTCTTGAAGCTTTCTTT. This encodes CASSLQGAGSLEAFF.

This clone has just a few counts. This chain connects TRBV29-1 to TRBJ2-1; TRBD1 agrees at 9 bases. The germline CDR1 and CDR2 sequences are SQVTM and ANQGSEA. V trimming: 7 bases; J trimming: 7 bases; junction bases outside the gene matches: 8. This CDR3 is built from 13 residues. The CDR3 loop reads CSGRWGTGNEQFF. CDR3 DNA sequence: TGCAGCGGACGATGGGGGACAGGGAATGAGCAGTTCTTC.

This clone was counted a few times. The chain has TRBV14 and TRBJ1-3; D uncertain. Germline CDR1 SGHDN, CDR2 FVKESK. V lost 4 bases and J 2 bases, leaving 9 bases between the germline ends. The CDR3 length is 14 residues. The chain's CDR3 is CASSPLRAGNTIYF. The CDR3, as DNA: TGTGCCAGCAGCCCTCTCCGTGCTGGAAACACCATATATTTT.